The source of this T cell receptor (beta chain) is a study of blood T cells in healthy people across ages. Study results and limitations: The study could not conclusively compare naive and antigen-experienced cells, given its unsorted PBMCs.

This CDR3 region has 13 residues. The germline V gene encodes CDR1 DFQATT and CDR2 SNEGSKA (reference sequence). The V end lost 0 bases, the J end lost 2 bases, and 6 bases lay between the germline ends. A second PCR, run for roughly 7 to 11 cycles, used a sample-barcoded 5' primer plus a J-beta primer mix. MiXCR was run by TCRdb on the 5' RACE reads, yielding one entry per CDR3 protein. The sample comprises approximately 670,000 distinct CDR3 sequences, approximately 40% of which are singletons, and 30% rests with the top ten. About this clonotype: The antigen remains undetermined.

The receptor's source is an elderly man in good health. Sequences were obtained from blood. The rearrangement links TRBV20-1 to TRBJ2-3; D is unclear. Written as DNA, the CDR3 is TGCAGTGCTAGAGACGGAACCACAGATACGCAGTATTTT. Translation gives CSARDGTTDTQYF.